This T cell receptor (beta chain) was observed in a study of shared clonotypes between healthy human individuals (TCRdb year 2020). In terms of the full investigation: The cohort included three men and a couple of women between 18 and 49 years of age. Libraries were prepared and TCR repertoires were sequenced by different laboratories using diverse techniques, in order to increase sequencing depth and limit assay-specific biases. Blood TCR repertoires of five healthy adults were deeply sequenced to estimate repertoire size and the extent of clonotype sharing between individuals. For each donor, CD4 naive and CD4 memory were each given three plates, CD8 naive was given two plates, and CD8 memory was given one plate. Leukapheresis yielded between about 0.9 and 10 billion PBMCs per donor.

Beyond this particular receptor, the publication reports: Clonotypes shared by all four sorted-subset donors showed higher generation probabilities than non-shared clonotypes. Sampling was restricted to blood, and TCR repertoires in tissue are likely to differ from TCR repertoires in blood. Naive subsets generally had larger estimated clonotype richness than memory subsets did. When several donors were compared, the shared fraction of clonotypes was about 5% for naive CD4, around 4% for naive CD8, roughly 2.3% for memory CD4, and less than 0.5% for memory CD8. The small number of donors limited the genetic and exposure-history diversity represented. Based on pairwise subsampling, the degree of clonotype sharing among donors was expected to be affected by sequencing depth. Rarefaction of sorted-subset datasets indicated incomplete sequencing despite the large sequencing depth.

TCR CDR3 regions were amplified from genomic DNA by multiplex PCR using the deep immunoSEQ assay. Extracted genomic DNA from each cell subset was distributed evenly across all wells of several immunoSEQ 96-well plates, and each plate was treated as a replicate. Each replicate PCR for sorted subsets received 200 ng genomic DNA, equal to roughly 29,000 T cell genomes. Purified libraries were measured with a Qubit 3.0 fluorometer, size-checked on a Bioanalyzer 2100, and measured again with the KAPA Library Quantification kit. Every immunoSEQ 96-well plate was sequenced on a separate single-read 150-cycle Illumina NextSeq 550 flow cell. Under the source paper's analysis protocol: Because the immunoSEQ output held only junctional sequences and lacked quality scores, the filtering could not match the filtering applied to full-length reads. To assign V/J genes and CDR3, sequences were annotated against IMGT germline references using PyIR, a Python wrapper for IgBLAST v1.9. Reads were removed for weak V/J assignments (E-value above 1e-6), missing CDR3, stop codons, out-of-frame junctions, or ambiguous translated residues. V3J clonotypes were defined as sequences sharing an identical inferred V gene, J gene, and CDR3 amino acid sequence. To compute the percentage overlap between repertoires, the number of shared unique clonotypes was divided by the size of the smaller repertoire. RTK rarefaction, the Chao1 estimator, and Recon v2.1 estimates of unobserved clonotypes were used to assess repertoire richness. OLGA was used to compute generation probabilities for all TCRbeta clonotypes that the gDNA method yielded from a handful of donors. The clones in this table, taken by TCRdb from immuneACCESS, are in-frame only. Not every clone is retained; where verified, under half of the shortfall comes from an unresolved V gene, and the cause of the rest is unknown. V, J and clone size derive from that table, while D and trimming were established from the DNA sequence. The sample contains about 1.1 million clones, 60% to 80% of them found a single time. 0.85% to 1% of the sample lies in the top ten.

Remarks on this clone: It lacks a known antigen. Per-nucleotide qualities are absent, and no much larger clonotype sits a single base away.

The CDR3, cysteine through phenylalanine, is 16 amino acids long. Only CDR3 DNA remains: 48 bases, in frame from the first base. The CDR1 and CDR2 encoded by the germline V gene (reference sequence) are PRHDT and FYEKMQ. Cut back by 5 bases and 4 bases, the V and J ends lie 20 bases apart. The donors were healthy, HIV-negative adults with no recently reported acute infections or vaccinations. Every donor was a Caucasian adult living in Nashville, Tennessee, USA. CD4+ T cells were enriched by magnetic negative selection, after which naive cells were positively selected on CD45RA and the negative fraction was taken as the memory subset. Blood was collected by leukapheresis, and PBMCs were isolated by Ficoll-Histopaque density gradient centrifugation and then cryopreserved in liquid nitrogen vapor phase. Analytical flow cytometry was used to check the purity and quantity of every magnetically sorted T cell population. Genomic DNA was isolated from each sorted fraction and quantified by UV absorbance on a Nanodrop 2000c.

The chain links TRBV13 with TRBJ2-5, with no reliable assignment of the D segment. The sequence derives from a man in his late teens or twenties in good health. Some clones in this sample may be carry-over from other donors' samples. The sample comprised memory CD4+ T cells from PBMCs. Per the publication, the cell subset or site label means: CD45RA-negative fraction. The nucleotide sequence is given as TGTGCCAGCAGCCCCAAGAGGCAGGCGACCCGAGAGACCCAGTACTTC. It encodes CASSPKRQATRETQYF.